This T cell receptor (beta chain) derives from a study of circulating CD8 cells and anti-PD-1 response in melanoma. Study-level findings and limits: Published repertoire comparisons used only baseline and M1 samples from a small cohort with few responders. At M1, fewer than 7% of TRB clonotypes appeared in multiple subsets. Generally, no replicate experiments were performed. Previously treated and treatment-naive patients were pooled together.

TCR libraries were prepared from 15 ng of total RNA with the QIAseq Immune Repertoire TCR panel. TCRdb passed the reads through MiXCR, listing each CDR3 protein once. Of under 800 distinct CDR3 sequences in the sample, 6.5% to 8% were seen once. Details on this clonotype: As yet, its antigen is unknown. The conserved phenylalanine or tryptophan normally closing the CDR3 is absent here, so this likely arose from a read error.

Trimming stripped 7 bases from V and 2 bases from J, with 12 bases between. Germline V gene sequence: CDR1 MGHDK, CDR2 SYGVNS. This CDR3 spans 13 amino acids. Live CD3+CD8+TCRalphabeta+ cells were sorted into four subsets by PD-1 and/or TIGIT. This receptor was obtained from a human donor with melanoma. Sequenced here: CD8+ T cells from PBMCs, sampled at baseline or after one month of anti-PD-1 therapy (not recorded which). V is TRBV25-1 and J is TRBJ2-7; D could derive from TRBD1 or TRBD2 (5 bases each). CDR3 sequence reads: CASTGAKTYEQYL. The CDR3 coding sequence is TGTGCCAGCACCGGGGCAAAAACCTACGAGCAGTACCTC.